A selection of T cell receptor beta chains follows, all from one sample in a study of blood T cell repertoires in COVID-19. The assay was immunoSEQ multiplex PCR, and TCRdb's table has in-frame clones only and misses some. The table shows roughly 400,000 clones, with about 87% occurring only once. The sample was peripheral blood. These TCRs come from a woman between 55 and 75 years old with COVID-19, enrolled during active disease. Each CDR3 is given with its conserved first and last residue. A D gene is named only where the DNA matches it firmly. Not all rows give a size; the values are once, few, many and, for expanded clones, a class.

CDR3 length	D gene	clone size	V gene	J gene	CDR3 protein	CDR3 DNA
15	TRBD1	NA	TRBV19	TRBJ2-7	CASSIAAGGAYEQYF	TGTGCCAGTAGTATCGCGGCAGGGGGCGCGTACGAGCAGTACTTC
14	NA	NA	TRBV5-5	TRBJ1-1	CASSSETDYTEAFF	TGTGCCAGCAGCAGTGAGACAGACTACACTGAAGCTTTCTTT
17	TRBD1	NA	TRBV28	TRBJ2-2	CASSTDRGPMSTGELFF	TGTGCCAGCAGTACGGACAGGGGGCCAATGAGCACCGGGGAGCTGTTTTTT
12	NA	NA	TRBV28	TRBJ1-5	CASLTGPLTPHF	TGTGCCAGCTTGACAGGACCATTGACCCCGCATTTT
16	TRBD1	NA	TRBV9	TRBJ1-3	CASSSNGQGVGNTIYF	TGTGCCAGCAGCTCAAACGGACAGGGGGTGGGAAACACCATATATTTT
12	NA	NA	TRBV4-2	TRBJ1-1	CASSQYRAEAFF	TGTGCCAGCAGCCAGTACAGGGCCGAAGCTTTCTTT
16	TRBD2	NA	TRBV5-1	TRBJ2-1	CASSWNSGGGYNEQFF	TGCGCCAGCAGCTGGAATAGCGGGGGTGGCTACAATGAGCAGTTCTTC
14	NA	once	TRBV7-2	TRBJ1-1	CASSLVARTTEAFF	TGTGCCAGCAGCTTAGTGGCCCGAACCACTGAAGCTTTCTTT
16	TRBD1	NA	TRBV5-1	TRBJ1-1	CASRTTGGRGNTEAFF	TGCGCCAGCAGAACAACAGGGGGCCGGGGGAACACTGAAGCTTTCTTT
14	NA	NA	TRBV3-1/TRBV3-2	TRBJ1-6	CASSQAGQGSPLHF	TGTGCCAGCAGCCAAGCGGGACAAGGTTCACCCCTCCACTTT
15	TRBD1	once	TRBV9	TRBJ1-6	CASSTQGAVDSPLHF	TGTGCCAGCAGCACGCAGGGGGCGGTGGATTCACCCCTCCACTTT
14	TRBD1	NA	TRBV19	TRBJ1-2	CASSVGQEYYGYTF	TGTGCCAGTAGTGTCGGACAGGAGTACTATGGCTACACCTTC
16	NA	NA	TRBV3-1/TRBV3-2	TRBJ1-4	CASSQVQGRDNEKLFF	TGTGCCAGCAGCCAAGTCCAAGGGAGGGACAATGAAAAACTGTTTTTT
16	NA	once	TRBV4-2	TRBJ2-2	CASSQVSGVNTGELFF	TGTGCCAGCAGCCAAGTATCCGGGGTGAACACCGGGGAGCTGTTTTTT
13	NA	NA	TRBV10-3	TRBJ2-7	CAISESTRYEQYF	TGTGCCATCAGTGAATCGACTCGCTACGAGCAGTACTTC
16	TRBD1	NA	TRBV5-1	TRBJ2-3	CASSPGTGGVIDTQYF	TGCGCCAGCAGCCCTGGGACAGGGGGCGTAATAGATACGCAGTATTTT
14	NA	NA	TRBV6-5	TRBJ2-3	CASNPTASTDTQYF	TGTGCCAGCAACCCGACAGCTAGCACAGATACGCAGTATTTT
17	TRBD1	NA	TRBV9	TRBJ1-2	CASSFGQGKTIVYGYTF	TGTGCCAGCAGCTTCGGACAGGGAAAGACAATCGTCTATGGCTACACCTTC
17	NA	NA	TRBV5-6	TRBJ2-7	CASSLVSGGGVTYEQYF	TGTGCCAGCAGCTTGGTAAGCGGAGGGGGGGTTACCTACGAGCAGTACTTC
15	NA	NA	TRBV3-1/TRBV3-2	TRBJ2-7	CASSQERGAPYEQYF	TGTGCCAGCAGCCAAGAACGGGGGGCACCCTACGAGCAGTACTTC
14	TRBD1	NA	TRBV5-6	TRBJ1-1	CASLRQGMNTEAFF	TGTGCCAGCTTACGACAGGGAATGAACACTGAAGCTTTCTTT
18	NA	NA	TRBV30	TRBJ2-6	CAWSVSRISLSGANVLTF	TGTGCCTGGAGTGTATCCCGTATCTCTCTCTCTGGGGCCAACGTCCTGACTTTC
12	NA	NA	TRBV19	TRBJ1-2	CASRPTGYGYTF	TGTGCCAGTAGGCCGACAGGCTATGGCTACACCTTC
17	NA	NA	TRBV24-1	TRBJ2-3	CATSDSVAGRSTDTQYF	TGTGCCACCAGTGATTCCGTGGCGGGGCGAAGCACAGATACGCAGTATTTT
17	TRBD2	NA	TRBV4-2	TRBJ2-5	CASSQDPFGTSGGTQYF	TGTGCCAGCAGCCAAGACCCCTTCGGGACTAGCGGGGGGACCCAGTACTTC
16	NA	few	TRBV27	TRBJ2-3	CASSPLAKVLTDTQYF	TGTGCCAGCAGTCCTTTAGCGAAGGTCCTCACAGATACGCAGTATTTT
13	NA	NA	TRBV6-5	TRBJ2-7	CASSYSPPGEQYF	TGTGCCAGCAGTTACTCGCCCCCGGGCGAGCAGTACTTC
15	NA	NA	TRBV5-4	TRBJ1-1	CASSPLQGQNTEAFF	TGTGCCAGCAGCCCGCTCCAGGGGCAAAACACTGAAGCTTTCTTT
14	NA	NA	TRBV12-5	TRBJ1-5	CASGLVLSNQPQHF	TGTGCTAGTGGTTTGGTACTTAGCAATCAGCCCCAGCATTTT
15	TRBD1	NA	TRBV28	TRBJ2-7	CASSSPGGMSYEQYF	TGTGCCAGCAGTTCCCCAGGGGGTATGTCCTACGAGCAGTACTTC
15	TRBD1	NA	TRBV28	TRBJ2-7	CASSVGQGVPNEQYF	TGTGCCAGCAGTGTGGGACAGGGCGTACCCAACGAGCAGTACTTC
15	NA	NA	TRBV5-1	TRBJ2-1	CASSLSSGGRYEQFF	TGCGCCAGCAGCTTGAGTAGCGGCGGACGGTATGAGCAGTTCTTC
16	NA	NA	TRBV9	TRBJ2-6	CASSVASLSGANVLTF	TGTGCCAGCAGCGTAGCTTCACTATCAGGGGCCAACGTCCTGACTTTC
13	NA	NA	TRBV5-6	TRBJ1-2	CASSAGPNYGYTF	TGTGCCAGCAGCGCGGGACCTAACTATGGCTACACCTTC
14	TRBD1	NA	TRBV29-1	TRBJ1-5	CSVRTGLSNQPQHF	TGCAGCGTCCGGACAGGGCTGAGCAATCAGCCCCAGCATTTT
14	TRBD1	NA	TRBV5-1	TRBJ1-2	CASSPGQGASGYTF	TGCGCCAGCAGCCCGGGACAGGGGGCGAGTGGCTACACCTTC
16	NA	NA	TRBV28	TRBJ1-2	CASSLLVGGPSYGYTF	TGTGCCAGCAGTTTATTGGTGGGGGGACCGAGCTATGGCTACACCTTC
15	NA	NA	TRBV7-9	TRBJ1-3	CASSLAGSSGNTIYF	TGTGCCAGCAGCTTGGCGGGGAGCTCTGGAAACACCATATATTTT
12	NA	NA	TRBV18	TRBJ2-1	CATHRGGNEQFF	TGTGCCACTCACAGAGGAGGCAATGAGCAGTTCTTC
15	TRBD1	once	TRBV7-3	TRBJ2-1	CASSLDRGSYNEQFF	TGTGCCAGCAGCTTAGACAGGGGATCCTACAATGAGCAGTTCTTC
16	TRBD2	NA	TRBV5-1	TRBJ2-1	CASSLVAGGLSNEQFF	TGCGCCAGCAGCTTGGTAGCGGGGGGGCTCTCTAATGAGCAGTTCTTC
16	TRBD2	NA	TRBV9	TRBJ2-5	CASSVATASGQETQYF	TGTGCCAGCAGCGTAGCTACGGCTAGCGGGCAAGAGACCCAGTACTTC
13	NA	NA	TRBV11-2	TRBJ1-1	CASSFQGGTEAFF	TGTGCCAGCAGCTTTCAGGGCGGCACTGAAGCTTTCTTT
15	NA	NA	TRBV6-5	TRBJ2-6	CASSYGWAGANVLTF	TGTGCCAGCAGTTACGGTTGGGCGGGGGCCAACGTCCTGACTTTC
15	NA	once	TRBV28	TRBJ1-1	CASCGSGWANTEAFF	TGTGCCAGCTGCGGATCGGGGTGGGCGAACACTGAAGCTTTCTTT
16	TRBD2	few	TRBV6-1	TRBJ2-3	CASSDRLAGSTDTQYF	TGTGCCAGCAGTGATAGACTAGCGGGTAGCACAGATACGCAGTATTTT